This record covers a single T cell receptor beta chain. TCRdb's copy holds only in-frame clones and misses some; the assay was immunoSEQ multiplex PCR. The data show 85,000 to 95,000 clones, with 86% seen just once and roughly 25% held by the top ten. Germline V gene sequence: CDR1 SQVTM, CDR2 ANQGSEA. This CDR3 comprises 11 residues. V gave up 6 bases and J gave up 5 bases, with 10 bases separating them. The sample originates from a study of blood T cell repertoires in COVID-19. At the level of the study: Nucleic acid was either cDNA or gDNA, and it came from T cells, B-cell-depleted T cells, or PBMCs.

V usage is TRBV29-1 and J usage is TRBJ1-1; no reliable D call. The sequenced material came from peripheral blood. The sequence was obtained from a human donor in a cohort sampled during active COVID-19. The CDR3 sequence: CSVADTTEAFF. CDR3 DNA sequence: TGCAGCGTAGCTGACACTACTGAAGCTTTCTTT.